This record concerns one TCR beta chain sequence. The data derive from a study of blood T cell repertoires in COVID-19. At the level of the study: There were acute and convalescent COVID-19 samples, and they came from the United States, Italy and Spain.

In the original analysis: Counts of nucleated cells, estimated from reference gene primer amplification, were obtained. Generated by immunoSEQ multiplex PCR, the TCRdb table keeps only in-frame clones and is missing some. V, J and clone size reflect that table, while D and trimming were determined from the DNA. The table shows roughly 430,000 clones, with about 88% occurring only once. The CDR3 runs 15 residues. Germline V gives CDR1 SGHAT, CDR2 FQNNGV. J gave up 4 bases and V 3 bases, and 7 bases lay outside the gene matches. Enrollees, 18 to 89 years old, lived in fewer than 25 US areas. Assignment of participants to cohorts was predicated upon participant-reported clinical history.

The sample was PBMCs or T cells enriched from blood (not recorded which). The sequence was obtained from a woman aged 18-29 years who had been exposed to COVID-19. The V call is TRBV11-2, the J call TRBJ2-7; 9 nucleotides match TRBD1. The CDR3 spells CASSFTGTGRYEQYF. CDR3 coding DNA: TGTGCCAGCAGCTTTACCGGGACAGGGAGGTACGAGCAGTACTTC.